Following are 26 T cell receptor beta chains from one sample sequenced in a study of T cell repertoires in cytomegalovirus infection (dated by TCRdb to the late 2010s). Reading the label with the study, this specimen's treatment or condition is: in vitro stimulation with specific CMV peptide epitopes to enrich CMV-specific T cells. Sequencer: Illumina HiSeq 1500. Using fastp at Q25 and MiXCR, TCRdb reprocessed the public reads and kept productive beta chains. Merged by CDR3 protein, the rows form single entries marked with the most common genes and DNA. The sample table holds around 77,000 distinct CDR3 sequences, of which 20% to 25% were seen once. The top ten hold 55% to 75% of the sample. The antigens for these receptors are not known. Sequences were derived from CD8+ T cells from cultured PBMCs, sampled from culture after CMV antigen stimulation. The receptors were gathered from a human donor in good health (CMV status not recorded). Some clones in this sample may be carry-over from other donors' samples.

The CDR3 spells CASSWGQDREQYF. The DNA of the CDR3 is TGTGCCAGCAGCTGGGGACAGGACAGGGAGCAGTACTTC. The chain is built from TRBV5-6 and TRBJ2-7; 8 nucleotides align to TRBD1. V dropped 3 bases and J dropped 7; count of bases not matched to a gene: 6. CDR3 size: 13 residues. CDR1 and CDR2 (germline): SGHDT, YYEEEE. Full variable domain (missing parts from reference TRBV5-6 and TRBJ2-7): DAGVTQSPTHLIKTRGQQVTLRCSPKSGHDTVSWYQQALGQGPQFIFQYYEEEERQRGNFPDRFSGHQFPNYSSELNVNALLLGDSALYLCASSWGQDREQYFGPGTRLTVT.

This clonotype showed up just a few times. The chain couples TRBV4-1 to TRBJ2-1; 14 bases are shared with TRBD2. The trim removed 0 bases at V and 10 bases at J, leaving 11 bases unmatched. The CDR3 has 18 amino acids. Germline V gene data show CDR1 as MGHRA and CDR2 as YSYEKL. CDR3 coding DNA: TGCGCCAGCAGCCAAGAGAGAGGGGGGACTAGCGGGGGAACAGAGCAGTTCTTC. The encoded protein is CASSQERGGTSGGTEQFF.

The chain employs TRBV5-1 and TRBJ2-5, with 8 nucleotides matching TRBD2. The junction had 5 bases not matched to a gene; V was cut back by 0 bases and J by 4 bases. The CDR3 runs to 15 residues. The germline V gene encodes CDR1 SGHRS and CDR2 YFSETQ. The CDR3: CASSLGGLGGETQYF. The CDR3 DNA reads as TGCGCCAGCAGCTTGGGGGGACTAGGAGGAGAGACCCAGTACTTC.

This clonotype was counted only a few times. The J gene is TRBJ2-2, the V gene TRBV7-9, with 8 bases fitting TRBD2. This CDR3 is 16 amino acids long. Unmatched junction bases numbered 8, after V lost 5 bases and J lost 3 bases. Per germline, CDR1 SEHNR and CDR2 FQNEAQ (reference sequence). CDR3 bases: TGTGCCAGCAGCCTGCTCGGGGGGGCGGACACCGGGGAGCTGTTTTTT. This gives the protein CASSLLGGADTGELFF.

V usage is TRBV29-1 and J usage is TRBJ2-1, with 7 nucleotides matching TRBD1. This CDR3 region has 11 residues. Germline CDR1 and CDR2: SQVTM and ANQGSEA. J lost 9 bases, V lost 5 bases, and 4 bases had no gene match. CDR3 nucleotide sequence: TGCAGCGTTTTCCAGGGGGTTGAGCAGTTCTTC. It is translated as CSVFQGVEQFF.

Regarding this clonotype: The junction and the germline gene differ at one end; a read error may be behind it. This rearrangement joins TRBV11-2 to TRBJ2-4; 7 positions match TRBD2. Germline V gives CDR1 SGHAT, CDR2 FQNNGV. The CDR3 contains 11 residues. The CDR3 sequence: CASSLGGGEDF. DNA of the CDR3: TGTGCCAGCAGCTTAGGGGGAGGGGAAGACTTC.

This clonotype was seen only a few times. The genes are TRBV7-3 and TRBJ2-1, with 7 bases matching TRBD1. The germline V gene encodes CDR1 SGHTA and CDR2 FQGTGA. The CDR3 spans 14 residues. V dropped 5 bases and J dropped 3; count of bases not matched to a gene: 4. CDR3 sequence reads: CASSPRDSYNEQFF. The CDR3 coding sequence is TGTGCCAGCAGCCCCCGGGACAGCTACAATGAGCAGTTCTTC.

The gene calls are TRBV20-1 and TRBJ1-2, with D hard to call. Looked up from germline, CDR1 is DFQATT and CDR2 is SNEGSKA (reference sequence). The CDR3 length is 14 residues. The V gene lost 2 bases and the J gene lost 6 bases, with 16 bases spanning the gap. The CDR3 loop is CSARFGASYDGYTF. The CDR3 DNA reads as TGCAGTGCTAGATTCGGAGCTAGCTATGATGGCTACACCTTC.

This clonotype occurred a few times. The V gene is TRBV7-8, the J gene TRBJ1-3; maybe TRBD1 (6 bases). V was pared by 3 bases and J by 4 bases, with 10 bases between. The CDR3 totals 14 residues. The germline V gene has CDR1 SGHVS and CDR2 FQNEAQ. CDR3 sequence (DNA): TGTGCCAGCAGCTTGATCGGACAGGGAAACACCATATATTTT. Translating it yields CASSLIGQGNTIYF.

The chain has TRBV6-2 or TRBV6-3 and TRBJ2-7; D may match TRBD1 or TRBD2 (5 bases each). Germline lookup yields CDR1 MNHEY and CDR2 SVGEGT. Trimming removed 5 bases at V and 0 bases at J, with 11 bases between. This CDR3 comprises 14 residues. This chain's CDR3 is CASSHGAASYEQYF. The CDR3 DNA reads TGTGCCAGCAGTCACGGGGCAGCCTCCTACGAGCAGTACTTC.

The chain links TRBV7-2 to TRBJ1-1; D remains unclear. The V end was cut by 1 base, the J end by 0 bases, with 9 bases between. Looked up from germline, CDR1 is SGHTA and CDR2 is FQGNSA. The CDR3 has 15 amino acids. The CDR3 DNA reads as TGTGCCAGCAGCTTAGGAAGGCGCTTGAACACTGAAGCTTTCTTT. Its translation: CASSLGRRLNTEAFF.

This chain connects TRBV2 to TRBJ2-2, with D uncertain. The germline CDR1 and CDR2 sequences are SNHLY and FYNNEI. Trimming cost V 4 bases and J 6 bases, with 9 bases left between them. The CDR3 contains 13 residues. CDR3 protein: CASSVGQAGELFF. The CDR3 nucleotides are TGTGCCAGCAGTGTAGGGCAGGCCGGGGAGCTGTTTTTT.

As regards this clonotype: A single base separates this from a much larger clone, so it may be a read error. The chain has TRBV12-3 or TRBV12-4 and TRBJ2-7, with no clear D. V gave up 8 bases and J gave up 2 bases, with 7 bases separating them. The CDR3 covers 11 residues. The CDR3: CASRHTYEQYF. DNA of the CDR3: TGTGCCAGCCGTCACACCTACGAGCAGTACTTC.

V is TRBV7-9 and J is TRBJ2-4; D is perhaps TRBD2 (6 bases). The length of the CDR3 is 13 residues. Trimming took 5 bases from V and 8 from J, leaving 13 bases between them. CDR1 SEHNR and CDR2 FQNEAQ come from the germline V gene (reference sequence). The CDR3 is CASSPVGGDIQYF. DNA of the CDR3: TGTGCCAGCAGCCCGGTGGGGGGTGACATTCAGTACTTC.

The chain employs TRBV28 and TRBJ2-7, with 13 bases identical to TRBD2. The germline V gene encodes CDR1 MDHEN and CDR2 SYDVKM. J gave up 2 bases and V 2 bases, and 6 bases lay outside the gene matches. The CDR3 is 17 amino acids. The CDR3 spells CASSLDTSGGAPYEQYF. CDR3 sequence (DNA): TGTGCCAGCAGTTTAGACACTAGCGGGGGGGCCCCCTACGAGCAGTACTTC.

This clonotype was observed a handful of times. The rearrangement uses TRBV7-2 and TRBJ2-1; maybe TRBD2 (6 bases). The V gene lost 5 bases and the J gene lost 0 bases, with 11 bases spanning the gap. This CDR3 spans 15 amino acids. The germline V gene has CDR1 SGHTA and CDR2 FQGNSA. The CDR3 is CASSPGGDSYNEQFF. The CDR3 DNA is TGTGCCAGCAGCCCGGGCGGGGACTCCTACAATGAGCAGTTCTTC.

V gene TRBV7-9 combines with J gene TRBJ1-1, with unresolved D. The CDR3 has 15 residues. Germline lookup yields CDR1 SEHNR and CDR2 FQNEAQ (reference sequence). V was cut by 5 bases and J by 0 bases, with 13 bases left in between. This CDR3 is CASSQEGWVNTEAFF. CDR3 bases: TGTGCCAGCAGCCAAGAGGGATGGGTGAACACTGAAGCTTTCTTT. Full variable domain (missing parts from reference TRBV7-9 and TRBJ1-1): DTGVSQNPRHKITKRGQNVTFRCDPISEHNRLYWYRQTLGQGPEFLTYFQNEAQLEKSRLLSDRFSAERPKGSFSTLEIQRTEQGDSAMYLCASSQEGWVNTEAFFGQGTRLTVV.

DNA of the CDR3: TGTGCCAGCAGCTCATCGCGACAGACCAATCAGCCCCAGCATTTT. It codes for CASSSSRQTNQPQHF. The chain is built from TRBV7-6 and TRBJ1-5; possible D gene TRBD1, 5 bases. V was cut by 4 bases and J by 3 bases, with 13 bases left in between. Germline CDR1 reads SGHVS; CDR2 reads FNYEAQ. CDR3 length equals 15 residues.

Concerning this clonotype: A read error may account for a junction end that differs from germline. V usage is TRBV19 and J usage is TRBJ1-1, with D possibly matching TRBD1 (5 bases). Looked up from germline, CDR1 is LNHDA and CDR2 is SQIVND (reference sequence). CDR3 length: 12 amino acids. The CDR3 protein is CASRIGVAEAFF. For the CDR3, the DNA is TGTGCCAGTAGAATAGGGGTGGCTGAAGCTTTCTTT.

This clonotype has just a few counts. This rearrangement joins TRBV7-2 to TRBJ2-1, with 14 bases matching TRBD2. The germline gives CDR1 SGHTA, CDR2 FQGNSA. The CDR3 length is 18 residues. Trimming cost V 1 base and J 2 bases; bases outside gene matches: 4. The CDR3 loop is CASSLVEGLAGAYNEQFF. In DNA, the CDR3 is TGTGCCAGCAGCTTAGTAGAGGGACTAGCGGGGGCCTACAATGAGCAGTTCTTC.

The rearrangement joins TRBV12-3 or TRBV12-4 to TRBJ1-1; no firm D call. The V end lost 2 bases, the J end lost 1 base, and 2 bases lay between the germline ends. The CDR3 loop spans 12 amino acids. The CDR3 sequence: CASSLQNTEAFF. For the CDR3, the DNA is TGTGCCAGCAGTTTACAGAACACTGAAGCTTTCTTT.

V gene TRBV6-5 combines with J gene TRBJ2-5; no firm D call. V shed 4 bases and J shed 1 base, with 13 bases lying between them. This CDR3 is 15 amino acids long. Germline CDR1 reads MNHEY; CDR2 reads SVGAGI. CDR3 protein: CASSSFPGSQETQYF. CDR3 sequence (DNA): TGTGCCAGCAGTTCCTTCCCTGGCAGCCAAGAGACCCAGTACTTC.

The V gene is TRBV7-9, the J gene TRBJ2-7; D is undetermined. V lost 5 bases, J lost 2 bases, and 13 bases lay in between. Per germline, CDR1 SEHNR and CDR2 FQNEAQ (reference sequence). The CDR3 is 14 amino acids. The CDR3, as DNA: TGTGCCAGCAGCCCTAAGGACGCTCCCTACGAGCAGTACTTC. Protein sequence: CASSPKDAPYEQYF.

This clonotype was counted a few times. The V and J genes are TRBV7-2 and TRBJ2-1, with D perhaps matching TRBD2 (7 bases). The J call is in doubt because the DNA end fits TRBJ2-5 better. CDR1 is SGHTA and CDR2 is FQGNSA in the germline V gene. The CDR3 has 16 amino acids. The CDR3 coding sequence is TGTGCCAGCAGCTTAGCGGGAGGGGGGGGCCAAGAGACCCAGTACTTC. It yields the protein CASSLAGGGGQETQYF.

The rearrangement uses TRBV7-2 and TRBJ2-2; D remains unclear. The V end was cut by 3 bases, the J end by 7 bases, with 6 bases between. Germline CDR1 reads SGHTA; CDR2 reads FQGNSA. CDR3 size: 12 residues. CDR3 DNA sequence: TGTGCCAGCAGCTTTTTTCGCGGGGAGCTGTTTTTT. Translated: CASSFFRGELFF.

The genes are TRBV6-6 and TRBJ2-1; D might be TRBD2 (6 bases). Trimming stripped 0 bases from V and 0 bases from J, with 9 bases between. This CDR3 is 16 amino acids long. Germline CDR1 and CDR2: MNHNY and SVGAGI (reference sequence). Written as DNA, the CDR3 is TGTGCCAGCAGTTACTCGCGGGGTAGCTCCTACAATGAGCAGTTCTTC. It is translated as CASSYSRGSSYNEQFF.